This TCR beta chain came from a study of PD-1 blockade in classical Hodgkin lymphoma. Documented time point: cycle 4 day 1 (C4D1), after 6 weeks of nivolumab. Every one of the patients relapsed after autologous stem cell transplantation (brentuximab vedotin exposure was variable). The repertoire was sequenced with immunoSEQ multiplex PCR; TCRdb's copy has only in-frame clones and lacks some. This sample yields 25,000 to 30,000 clones, of which just under 80% are seen a single time; around 16% belongs to the top ten. Study-wide results and caveats: Similar baseline diversity was found in complete responders and newly diagnosed patients.

The CDR3 loop spans 17 amino acids. CDR1 is SGDLS, CDR2 YYNGEE, per germline. The trim removed 3 bases at V and 0 bases at J, leaving 8 bases unmatched. In regard to this clone: Its antigen is undetermined.

This TCR was sampled from a human donor with classical Hodgkin lymphoma. The specimen was peripheral blood mononuclear cells (PBMCs), collected before the fourth cycle of nivolumab. The chain employs TRBV9 and TRBJ2-2; TRBD1 agrees at 7 bases. The CDR3 bases are TGTGCCAGCAGCGCGAGACAGGGCGGAACGAACACCGGGGAGCTGTTTTTT. It yields the protein CASSARQGGTNTGELFF.